This T cell receptor beta chain was observed in a study of cytomegalovirus exposure and HLA in healthy donors. Study observations and caveats: According to a later analysis, TCR clusters from the first cohort tended to co-occur in the roughly 120 validation repertoires.

The V segment lost 3 bases and the J segment 3 bases; nucleotides outside the gene matches: 9. CDR1 is SGHNT, CDR2 YYREEE, per germline (reference sequence). This CDR3 contains 16 residues. Clones were sequenced by immunoSEQ multiplex PCR, and TCRdb holds only the in-frame ones, with some missing. In the table there are 90,000 to 130,000 clones, about 85% of which are singletons. Concerning this clone: The target antigen is unknown.

What was sequenced was PBMCs. The V and J genes are TRBV5-4 and TRBJ2-3, with 8 bases matching TRBD1. The source is a woman aged 18-30 years in good health and CMV-seronegative. CDR3 sequence (DNA): TGTGCCAGCAGCTGGAAGGCCGGACAGGGTACAGATACGCAGTATTTT. Translated: CASSWKAGQGTDTQYF.